Listed below are T cell receptor beta chains from one sample, sequenced in a study of shared clonotypes between healthy human individuals. TCRdb keeps only in-frame clones here, not all; method: immunoSEQ multiplex PCR. This sample carries about 2.4 million clones, approximately 94% of them seen once, and the ten largest clones take over 0.12%. Specimen: naive CD4+ T cells sorted from blood. These receptors were obtained from a man younger than 35 in good health. Both conserved end residues are part of each CDR3. The D gene is left open where the match is weak. Only part of the rows carry a size: once, few, many, or a class if the clone is expanded.

>TRBV11-2|TRBJ2-3|TRBD2|once
CASRNPGLAKKLGTQYF
TGTGCCAGCAGAAACCCGGGACTAGCGAAAAAACTGGGTACGCAGTATTTT
>TRBV19|TRBJ2-1|-|-
CASNRPGHNEQFF
TGTGCCAGTAATCGGCCAGGTCACAATGAGCAGTTCTTC
>TRBV28|TRBJ1-2|-|-
CASSSPSREANYGYTF
TGTGCCAGCAGTTCCCCCAGTCGAGAGGCCAACTATGGCTACACCTTC
>TRBV5-1|TRBJ1-6|-|-
CASSAQVSSYNSPLHF
TGCGCCAGCAGCGCGCAAGTTAGCTCCTATAATTCACCCCTCCACTTT
>TRBV9|TRBJ2-5|TRBD2|-
CASSLGLATVGETQYF
TGTGCCAGCAGCTTGGGACTAGCGACCGTAGGAGAGACCCAGTACTTC
>TRBV7-2|TRBJ2-1|-|-
CASSPSGLVAYNEQFF
TGTGCCAGCAGCCCCTCGGGGCTAGTGGCTTACAATGAGCAGTTCTTC
>TRBV9|TRBJ1-6|-|few
CASSVSGDSPLHF
TGTGCCAGCAGCGTAAGCGGCGATTCACCCCTCCACTTT
>TRBV5-4|TRBJ2-7|TRBD2|-
CASSLGSLLAGDTEQYF
TGTGCCAGCAGCTTGGGGTCTCTTCTAGCGGGAGACACCGAGCAGTACTTC
>TRBV16|TRBJ2-7|TRBD2|-
CASSQGLALAYEQYF
TGTGCCAGCAGCCAGGGACTAGCGTTAGCCTACGAGCAGTACTTC
>TRBV7-2|TRBJ2-1|-|-
CASSLVGPYNEQFF
TGTGCCAGCAGCTTAGTTGGTCCTTACAATGAGCAGTTCTTC
>TRBV14|TRBJ2-2|-|few
CASSASASLFF
TGTGCCAGCAGCGCGAGCGCCAGTCTGTTTTTT
>TRBV25-1|TRBJ1-4|-|-
CASSEGGRNLNEKLFF
TGTGCCAGCAGTGAGGGGGGCCGAAACCTAAATGAAAAACTGTTTTTT
>TRBV18|TRBJ1-1|-|-
CASSPGMNTEAFF
TGTGCCAGCTCCCCTGGAATGAACACTGAAGCTTTCTTT
>TRBV7-2|TRBJ2-3|-|-
CASSTGRTDTQYF
TGTGCCAGCAGCACTGGACGCACAGATACGCAGTATTTT
>TRBV6-5|TRBJ2-3|-|-
CASRTTVKDTQYF
TGTGCCAGCAGGACGACTGTTAAAGATACGCAGTATTTT
>TRBV5-1|TRBJ1-5|-|-
CASSSGPGAGGQPQHF
TGCGCCAGCAGCTCCGGGCCCGGCGCAGGAGGTCAGCCCCAGCATTTT
>TRBV28|TRBJ1-6|-|-
CASRTDGNSPLHF
TGTGCCAGCAGAACGGACGGAAATTCACCCCTCCACTTT
>TRBV6-5|TRBJ1-2|TRBD1|few
CASSYSTGKYGYTF
TGTGCCAGCAGTTACTCGACAGGGAAGTATGGCTACACCTTC
>TRBV5-4|TRBJ2-5|-|-
CASSLTAVQETQYF
TGTGCCAGCAGCTTGACGGCTGTACAAGAGACCCAGTACTTC
>TRBV11-2|TRBJ1-4|-|-
CASSTLARREKLFF
TGTGCCAGCAGCACACTAGCACGCCGTGAAAAACTGTTTTTT
>TRBV5-6|TRBJ1-4|TRBD1|-
CASSSPGTGVGANEKLFF
TGTGCCAGCAGCTCACCCGGGACAGGGGTAGGAGCTAATGAAAAACTGTTTTTT
>TRBV5-5|TRBJ1-1|-|-
CASSIGGTTEAFF
TGTGCCAGCAGCATCGGGGGGACCACTGAAGCTTTCTTT
>TRBV7-2|TRBJ2-1|TRBD2|once
CASSPRDSGRTSSYNEQFF
TGTGCCAGCAGCCCCCGAGATAGCGGGAGGACGAGCTCCTACAATGAGCAGTTCTTC
>TRBV30|TRBJ2-3|-|-
CAWGRDLTDTQYF
TGTGCCTGGGGTCGGGATCTCACAGATACGCAGTATTTT
>TRBV4-3|TRBJ1-1|-|-
CASSQSTGRNTEAFF
TGCGCCAGCAGCCAGTCAACAGGGCGGAACACTGAAGCTTTCTTT
>TRBV27|TRBJ2-7|TRBD1|-
CASSLGTGYEQYF
TGTGCCAGCAGTTTAGGGACAGGTTACGAGCAGTACTTC
>TRBV23-1|TRBJ1-5|TRBD1|once
CASSQHTGGNSNQPQHF
TGCGCCAGCAGTCAACATACAGGGGGAAATAGCAATCAGCCCCAGCATTTT
>TRBV28|TRBJ2-6|TRBD1|-
CASSRGTGPLSGANVLTF
TGTGCCAGCAGCCGGGGGACAGGGCCTCTCTCTGGGGCCAACGTCCTGACTTTC
>TRBV19|TRBJ2-7|-|-
CASSMGTGEQYF
TGTGCCAGTAGTATGGGTACGGGCGAGCAGTACTTC
>TRBV7-2|TRBJ2-5|-|-
CASSLAASAGTQYF
TGTGCCAGCAGCTTAGCTGCTAGCGCGGGGACCCAGTACTTC
>TRBV7-2|TRBJ2-2|-|-
CASSLGRNTGELFF
TGTGCCAGCAGCTTAGGCCGTAACACCGGGGAGCTGTTTTTT
>TRBV30|TRBJ2-7|TRBD1|-
CAWRGQGAGEQYF
TGTGCCTGGAGGGGACAGGGGGCAGGAGAGCAGTACTTC
>TRBV6-1|TRBJ2-2|-|-
CASSARGAGELFF
TGTGCCAGCAGCGCCAGGGGCGCCGGGGAGCTGTTTTTT
>TRBV10-3|TRBJ2-7|TRBD2|-
CAISESVWTSGSYEQYF
TGTGCCATCAGTGAGTCGGTTTGGACTAGCGGGAGCTACGAGCAGTACTTC
>TRBV10-3|TRBJ1-6|-|-
CAITEFYNSPLHF
TGTGCCATCACGGAGTTCTATAATTCACCCCTCCACTTT
>TRBV11-2|TRBJ2-7|-|-
CASSLEWSSYEQYF
TGTGCCAGCAGCTTAGAATGGAGCTCCTACGAGCAGTACTTC
>TRBV2|TRBJ2-2|-|-
CASSGSTSNTGELFF
TGTGCCAGCAGTGGGTCTACTTCGAACACCGGGGAGCTGTTTTTT
>TRBV7-9|TRBJ1-3|-|-
CASSLVQGGNTIYF
TGTGCCAGCAGCTTAGTACAGGGTGGAAACACCATATATTTT
>TRBV4-3|TRBJ2-3|TRBD2|once
CASSQTGASPTSGYPYTQYF
TGCGCCAGCAGCCAAACCGGGGCTTCACCTACTAGCGGCTATCCCTATACGCAGTATTTT
>TRBV5-4|TRBJ2-3|TRBD2|few
CASSLGLAGSTDTQYF
TGTGCCAGCAGCTTGGGACTAGCGGGGAGCACAGATACGCAGTATTTT
>TRBV18|TRBJ1-1|-|-
CASSPQDGGVSEAFF
TGTGCCAGCTCACCCCAGGATGGGGGGGTGTCTGAAGCTTTCTTT
>TRBV4-2|TRBJ1-5|-|-
CASSQETGNQPQHF
TGTGCCAGCAGCCAAGAGACAGGCAACCAGCCCCAGCATTTT
>TRBV19|TRBJ2-5|-|-
CASSKQTGGGTQYF
TGTGCCAGTAGTAAGCAAACAGGGGGGGGGACCCAGTACTTC
>TRBV15|TRBJ2-7|TRBD2|once
CATSPLRTSGGWDEQYF
TGTGCCACCAGCCCCCTCCGGACTAGCGGGGGGTGGGACGAGCAGTACTTC
>TRBV6-6|TRBJ2-7|TRBD2|-
CASTFPGGYEQYF
TGTGCCAGCACCTTCCCGGGGGGGTACGAGCAGTACTTC
>TRBV27|TRBJ1-2|TRBD1|once
CASRGQGSYGYTF
TGTGCCAGCAGGGGACAGGGATCTTATGGCTACACCTTC
>TRBV5-6|TRBJ2-1|TRBD1|-
CASTPGGNEQFF
TGTGCCAGCACGCCAGGGGGCAATGAGCAGTTCTTC
>TRBV7-2|TRBJ2-5|-|once
CASSLDGGPQETQYF
TGTGCCAGCAGCTTAGATGGAGGGCCCCAAGAGACCCAGTACTTC
>TRBV18|TRBJ2-5|TRBD2|-
CASSPTVLAGGSETQYF
TGTGCCAGCTCACCGACAGTACTAGCGGGGGGATCAGAGACCCAGTACTTC
>TRBV4-1|TRBJ1-4|-|-
CASSQDRGTNEKLFF
TGCGCCAGCAGCCAAGACAGGGGAACTAATGAAAAACTGTTTTTT
>TRBV19|TRBJ2-7|TRBD1|-
CASSSGQGYEQYF
TGTGCCAGTAGTTCCGGACAGGGATACGAGCAGTACTTC
>TRBV5-1|TRBJ2-2|-|-
CASSTSMPTGELFF
TGCGCCAGCTCCACTAGCATGCCCACCGGGGAGCTGTTTTTT
>TRBV5-6|TRBJ2-7|TRBD1|-
CASSPGQFYEQYF
TGTGCCAGCAGCCCGGGACAGTTCTACGAGCAGTACTTC
>TRBV2|TRBJ2-1|TRBD2|-
CASSVGTSGTISYNEQFF
TGTGCCAGCAGTGTCGGGACTAGCGGGACCATCTCCTACAATGAGCAGTTCTTC
>TRBV2|TRBJ2-7|-|-
CASRVGDGPLYEQYF
TGTGCCAGCAGGGTCGGGGACGGGCCACTCTACGAGCAGTACTTC